This T cell receptor (beta chain) was captured by sequencing in a study of T-cell memory formation after mild COVID-19. Via MiXCR, TCRdb re-called the 5' RACE reads, giving one row per CDR3 protein. The sample lists roughly 550,000 distinct CDR3 sequences; roughly 20% were seen once. V lost 0 bases, J lost 9 bases, and 13 bases lay in between. Germline V CDR1 and CDR2: SGHRS, YFSETQ. There are 14 residues in the CDR3. The sequencing sample was made of PBMCs or a T cell subset sorted from them (not recorded which). This chain links TRBV5-1 with TRBJ2-1, with a tentative D call TRBD2 (6 bases). The clonotype was recovered from an adult woman who had mild COVID-19 (a few samples of this study predate the infection). Cell type and time point are not known. CDR3: CASSLAWEAGEQFF. The CDR3 bases are TGCGCCAGCAGCTTGGCCTGGGAGGCCGGTGAGCAGTTCTTC.